This T cell receptor beta chain was found in a study of brain T cells in children with intractable seizures. The germline V gene has CDR1 MNHEY and CDR2 SMNVEV (reference sequence). Trimming cost V 4 bases and J 0 bases; bases outside gene matches: 21. This CDR3 comprises 21 residues. Sample time point: blood from clinic visit 5 months post-surgery; TSC patient then seizure free. TCRdb's table, derived via immunoSEQ multiplex PCR, lists solely in-frame clones and lacks some. The sample lists about 340,000 clones; 93% were seen once. The specimen comprised peripheral blood, sampled 4 to 5 months after surgery. This chain connects TRBV27 to TRBJ1-5; 7 bases are a match to TRBD1. The receptor was derived from a boy less than two years old with tuberous sclerosis and intractable seizures. The CDR3 DNA sequence: TGTGCCAGCAGTTCTTCACAACAGGGGACAGCCCTTAGCCCTAGCAATCAGCCCCAGCATTTT. Translating gives CASSSSQQGTALSPSNQPQHF.